Listed below are T cell receptor beta chains from one sample, sequenced in a study of T cells expressing NK-cell markers. Reprocessing the 5' RACE reads, TCRdb reports a single entry for every CDR3 protein and omits DNA. Its table lists about 550,000 distinct CDR3 sequences. The specimen was blood T cells: a sorted CD56 or NKG2C T cell subset, CD4+ or CD8+ T cells, or bulk PBMC T cells (not recorded which). The receptors here all came from a young man in good health. Each CDR3 is given with its conserved first and last residue.

length: 16; V: TRBV3-1; J: TRBJ2-1; CDR3: CASSPVGSPLNNEQFF
length: 11; V: TRBV2; J: TRBJ1-2; CDR3: CASSAGDGYTF
length: 14; V: TRBV6-5; J: TRBJ1-2; CDR3: CASSFLQGDYGYTF
length: 15; V: TRBV7-9; J: TRBJ1-1; CDR3: CASSSGQGMGTEAFF
length: 13; V: TRBV20-1; J: TRBJ1-1; CDR3: CSAGGGLNTEAFF
length: 14; V: TRBV29-1; J: TRBJ2-3; CDR3: CSVRTSSLTDTQYF
length: 15; V: TRBV6-2/TRBV6-3; J: TRBJ2-1; CDR3: CASSFAGTTYNEQFF
length: 13; V: TRBV20-1; J: TRBJ1-4; CDR3: CSARGGAGEKLFF
length: 19; V: TRBV28; J: TRBJ2-5; CDR3: CASSTPTAAGVLYQETQYF
length: 18; V: TRBV12-3/TRBV12-4; J: TRBJ2-5; CDR3: CASSPEELAGETQETQYF
length: 12; V: TRBV12-3/TRBV12-4; J: TRBJ2-1; CDR3: CASSLYEVEQFF
length: 15; V: TRBV27; J: TRBJ1-5; CDR3: CASSLLGDSNQPQHF
length: 15; V: TRBV12-3/TRBV12-4; J: TRBJ2-1; CDR3: CASSSTRGGYNEQFF
length: 15; V: TRBV20-1; J: TRBJ1-2; CDR3: CSARDRSGALYGYTF
length: 14; V: TRBV6-1; J: TRBJ2-1; CDR3: CASRGVGSYNEQFF
length: 15; V: TRBV4-3; J: TRBJ2-7; CDR3: CASSHRSRGSYEQYF
length: 15; V: TRBV7-3; J: TRBJ2-7; CDR3: CASSSTSGPPYEQYF
length: 15; V: TRBV28; J: TRBJ2-7; CDR3: CASSPSGLAAYEQYF
length: 15; V: TRBV5-6; J: TRBJ2-3; CDR3: CASSLASGDTDTQYF
length: 17; V: TRBV5-1; J: TRBJ2-1; CDR3: CASSLEGSSRSYNEQFF
length: 14; V: TRBV11-2; J: TRBJ2-5; CDR3: CASSSGHAQETQYF
length: 15; V: TRBV20-1; J: TRBJ1-1; CDR3: CSARDHPGSNTEAFF
length: 18; V: TRBV21-1; J: TRBJ2-1; CDR3: CASSKPGLAVGGRNEQFF
length: 15; V: TRBV10-3; J: TRBJ2-4; CDR3: CAISEDRSTKNIQYF
length: 13; V: TRBV18; J: TRBJ1-1; CDR3: CATSLYRADEAFF
length: 15; V: TRBV12-3/TRBV12-4; J: TRBJ2-1; CDR3: CASKQSGQRYNEQFF
length: 12; V: TRBV12-5; J: TRBJ2-5; CDR3: CASGLLGETQYF
length: 14; V: TRBV12-3/TRBV12-4; J: TRBJ1-6; CDR3: CASNKRGRGSPLHF
length: 15; V: TRBV7-2; J: TRBJ1-1; CDR3: CASSNRGLRNTEAFF
length: 13; V: TRBV6-2/TRBV6-3; J: TRBJ2-5; CDR3: CASQGGIQETQYF
length: 17; V: TRBV5-1; J: TRBJ2-3; CDR3: CASSLDASGSGTDTQYF
length: 17; V: TRBV24-1; J: TRBJ2-1; CDR3: CATSDFGGTSGDNEQFF
length: 16; V: TRBV7-2; J: TRBJ2-1; CDR3: CASSPRRAGGGNEQFF
length: 15; V: TRBV4-3; J: TRBJ2-7; CDR3: CASSQEAVRVYEQYF
length: 15; V: TRBV6-4; J: TRBJ2-3; CDR3: CASSEARAPTDTQYF
length: 16; V: TRBV3-1; J: TRBJ2-1; CDR3: CASSQDLSGIMREQFF
length: 14; V: TRBV6-4; J: TRBJ2-1; CDR3: CASSDGDPAHEQFF
length: 15; V: TRBV20-1; J: TRBJ1-5; CDR3: CSAREQGHSNQPQHF
length: 14; V: TRBV6-1; J: TRBJ2-1; CDR3: CASSGREYTNEQFF
length: 14; V: TRBV29-1; J: TRBJ2-5; CDR3: CIFMSGGIQETQYF
length: 13; V: TRBV20-1; J: TRBJ2-1; CDR3: CSAREGSGNEQFF
length: 16; V: TRBV10-3; J: TRBJ2-1; CDR3: CAISESTSGTFHKEFF
length: 15; V: TRBV5-1; J: TRBJ2-1; CDR3: CASRSRTSGSHEQFF
length: 13; V: TRBV6-6; J: TRBJ1-1; CDR3: CAGRAGEGTEAFF
length: 17; V: TRBV6-1; J: TRBJ1-5; CDR3: CASSRAGGRVSNQPQHF
length: 18; V: TRBV7-2; J: TRBJ2-1; CDR3: CASSLPQSGPPFPNEQFF
length: 16; V: TRBV10-3; J: TRBJ2-1; CDR3: CAISESTMTGGGEQFF
length: 13; V: TRBV12-3/TRBV12-4; J: TRBJ1-2; CDR3: CASRERAGYGYTF